The clone carrying this TCR beta chain was counted a single time. What it binds is unknown. This entry belongs to a study of neoadjuvant nivolumab and ipilimumab in lung cancer. Findings of the study overall: TCR richness and clonality were higher in tumors than adjacent uninvolved lung. Pathologic regression was not significantly tied to TCR clonality.

There are 16 residues in the CDR3. Trimming removed 3 bases from V and 0 bases from J, with 16 bases in between. In germline, CDR1 is SGHRS, CDR2 YFSETQ. Produced via immunoSEQ multiplex PCR; TCRdb's table is partial and in-frame only. The sample records more than 20,000 clones, around 86% being singletons. Here the sequenced sample was tumor tissue, taken after neoadjuvant nivolumab, alone or with ipilimumab, at or shortly before surgery. The V and J genes are TRBV5-1 and TRBJ2-7, with D perhaps given as TRBD1 or TRBD2 (5 bases each). The TCR comes from an adult with non-small cell lung cancer. The CDR3 region is CASSSRGAPSSYEQYF. The CDR3, as DNA: TGCGCCAGCAGCTCCCGAGGGGCCCCAAGCTCCTACGAGCAGTACTTC.